Many counts were recorded for the clone carrying this T cell receptor (beta chain). What it binds is not known. Amplification of TCR beta CDR3 regions used RNA transcripts. HTBI primers served in a first-round RT-PCR, which a second-round multiplex PCR followed. One entry per CDR3 protein results from TCRdb running MiXCR on the multiplex PCR reads. The sample carries some 160,000 distinct CDR3 sequences, 39% recorded once. These data belong to a study of Graves' ophthalmopathy and Graves' hyperthyroidism. Study-wide points: This model predicted ophthalmopathy progression (sensitivity around 71%, specificity around 72%).

Patients were excluded if they had other autoimmune diseases or uncontrolled infections, and likewise if pregnancy or lactation applied. CDR3 length equals 12 residues. Trimming left V 8 bases short and J 2 bases short, with 13 bases between. Germline lookup yields CDR1 GTSNPN and CDR2 SVGIG (reference sequence). The rearrangement links TRBV30 to TRBJ2-7; a possible D gene is TRBD1 (5 bases). Sequencing was performed on peripheral blood. The TCR was taken from a man aged 30-40 years with Graves' ophthalmopathy. The CDR3 loop reads CAVSDTTYEQYF. The CDR3 nucleotides read TGTGCCGTCTCGGACACGACCTACGAGCAGTACTTC. Supplemented by reference TRBV30 and TRBJ2-7, the full variable domain reads SQTIHQWPATLVQPVGSPLSLECTVEGTSNPNLYWYRQAAGRGLQLLFYSVGIGQISSEVPQNLSASRPQDRQFILSSKKLLLSDSGFYLCAVSDTTYEQYFGPGTRLTVT.